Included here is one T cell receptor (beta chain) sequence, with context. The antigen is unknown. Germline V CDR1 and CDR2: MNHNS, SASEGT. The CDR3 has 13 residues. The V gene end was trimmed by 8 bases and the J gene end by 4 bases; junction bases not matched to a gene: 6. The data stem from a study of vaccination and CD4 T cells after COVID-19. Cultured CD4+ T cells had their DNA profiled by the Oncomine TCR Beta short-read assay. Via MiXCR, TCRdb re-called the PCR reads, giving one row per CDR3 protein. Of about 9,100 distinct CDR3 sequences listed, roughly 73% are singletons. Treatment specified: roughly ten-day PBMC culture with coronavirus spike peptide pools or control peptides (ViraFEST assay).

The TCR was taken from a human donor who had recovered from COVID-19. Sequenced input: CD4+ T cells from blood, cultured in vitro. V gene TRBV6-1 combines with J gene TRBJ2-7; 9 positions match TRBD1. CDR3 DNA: TGTGCCAGCTTTTACGGGACAGGGTACGAGCAGTACTTC. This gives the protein CASFYGTGYEQYF.